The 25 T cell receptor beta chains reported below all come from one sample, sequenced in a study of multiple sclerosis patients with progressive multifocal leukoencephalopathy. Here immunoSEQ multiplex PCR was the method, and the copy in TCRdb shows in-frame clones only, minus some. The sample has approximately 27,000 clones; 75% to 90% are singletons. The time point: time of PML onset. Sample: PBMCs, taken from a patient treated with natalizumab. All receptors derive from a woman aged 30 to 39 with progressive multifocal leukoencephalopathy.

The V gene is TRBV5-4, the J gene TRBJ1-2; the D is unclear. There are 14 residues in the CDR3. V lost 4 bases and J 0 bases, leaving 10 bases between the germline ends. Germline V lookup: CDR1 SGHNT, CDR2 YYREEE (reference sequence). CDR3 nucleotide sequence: TGTGCCAGCAGCCCAGGTGCATCTAACTATGGCTACACCTTC. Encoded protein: CASSPGASNYGYTF.

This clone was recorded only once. CDR3 DNA: TGTGCCAGCACCAAGGGGCTAGCGGGGAACTACGAGCAGTACTTC. Its protein is CASTKGLAGNYEQYF. This sequence joins TRBV11-2 and TRBJ2-7; 9 bases fit TRBD2. J was trimmed by 3 bases and V by 7 bases; bases with no gene match: 10. The CDR3 length is 15 residues. Looked up from germline, CDR1 is SGHAT and CDR2 is FQNNGV.

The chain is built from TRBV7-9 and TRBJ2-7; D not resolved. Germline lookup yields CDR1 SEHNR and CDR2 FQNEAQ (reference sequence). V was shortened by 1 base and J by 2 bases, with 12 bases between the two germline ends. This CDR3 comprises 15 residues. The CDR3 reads CASSLVLGQPYEQYF. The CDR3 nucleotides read TGTGCCAGCAGCTTAGTTTTAGGGCAGCCCTACGAGCAGTACTTC.

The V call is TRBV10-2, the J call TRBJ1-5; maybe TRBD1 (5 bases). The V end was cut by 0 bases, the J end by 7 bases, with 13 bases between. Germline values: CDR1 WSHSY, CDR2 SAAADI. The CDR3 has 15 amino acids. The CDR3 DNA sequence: TGCGCCAGCAGTGAGTCAAGTAGCAGGGACCAGCCCCAGCATTTT. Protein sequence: CASSESSSRDQPQHF.

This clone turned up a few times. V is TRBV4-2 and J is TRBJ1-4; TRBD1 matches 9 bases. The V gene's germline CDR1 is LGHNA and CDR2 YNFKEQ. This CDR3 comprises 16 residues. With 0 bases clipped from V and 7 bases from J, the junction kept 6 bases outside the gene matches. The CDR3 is CASSQDTGTGFEKLFF. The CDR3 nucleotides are TGTGCCAGCAGCCAAGATACCGGGACAGGGTTTGAAAAACTGTTTTTT.

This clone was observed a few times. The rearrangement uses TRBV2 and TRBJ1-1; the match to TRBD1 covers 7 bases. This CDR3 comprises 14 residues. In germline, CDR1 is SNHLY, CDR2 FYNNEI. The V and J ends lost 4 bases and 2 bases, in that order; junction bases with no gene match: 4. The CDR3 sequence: CASSVNRGNTEAFF. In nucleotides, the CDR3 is TGTGCCAGCAGTGTTAACAGGGGAAACACTGAAGCTTTCTTT.

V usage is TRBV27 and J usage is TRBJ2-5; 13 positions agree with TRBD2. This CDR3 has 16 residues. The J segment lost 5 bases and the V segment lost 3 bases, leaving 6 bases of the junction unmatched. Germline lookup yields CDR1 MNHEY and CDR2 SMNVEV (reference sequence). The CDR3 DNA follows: TGTGCCAGCAGTTTGTGGACTAGCGGGAGTCGGGAGACCCAGTACTTC. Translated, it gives CASSLWTSGSRETQYF.

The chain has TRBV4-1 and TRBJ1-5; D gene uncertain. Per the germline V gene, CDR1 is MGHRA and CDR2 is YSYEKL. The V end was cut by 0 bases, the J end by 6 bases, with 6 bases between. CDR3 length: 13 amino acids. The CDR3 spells CASSQDRLQPQHF. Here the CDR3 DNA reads TGCGCCAGCAGCCAAGATCGTCTTCAGCCCCAGCATTTT.

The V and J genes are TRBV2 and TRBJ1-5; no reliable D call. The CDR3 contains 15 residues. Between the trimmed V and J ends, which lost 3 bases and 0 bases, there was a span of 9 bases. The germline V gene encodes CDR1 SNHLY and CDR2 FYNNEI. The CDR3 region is CASSDGKNSNQPQHF. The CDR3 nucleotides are TGTGCCAGCAGTGATGGCAAGAATAGCAATCAGCCCCAGCATTTT.

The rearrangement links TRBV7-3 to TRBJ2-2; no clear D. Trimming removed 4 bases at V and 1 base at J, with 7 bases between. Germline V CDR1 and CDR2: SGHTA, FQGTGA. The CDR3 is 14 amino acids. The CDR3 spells CASSSNRNTGELFF. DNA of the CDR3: TGTGCCAGCAGCTCAAACAGGAACACCGGGGAGCTGTTTTTT. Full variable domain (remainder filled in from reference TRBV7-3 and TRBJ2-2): GAGVSQTPSNKVTEKGKYVELRCDPISGHTALYWYRQSLGQGPEFLIYFQGTGAADDSGLPNDRFFAVRPEGSVSTLKIQRTERGDSAVYLCASSSNRNTGELFFGEGSRLTVL.

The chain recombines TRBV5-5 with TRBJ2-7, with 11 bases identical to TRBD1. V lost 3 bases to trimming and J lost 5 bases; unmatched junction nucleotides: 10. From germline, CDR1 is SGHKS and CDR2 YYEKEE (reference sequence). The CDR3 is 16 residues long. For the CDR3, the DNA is TGTGCCAGCAGCTCCCACCCCCGGACAGGGGGCGACGAGCAGTACTTC. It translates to CASSSHPRTGGDEQYF. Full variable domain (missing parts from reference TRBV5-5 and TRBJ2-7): DAGVTQSPTHLIKTRGQQVTLRCSPISGHKSVSWYQQVLGQGPQFIFQYYEKEERGRGNFPDRFSARQFPNYSSELNVNALLLGDSALYLCASSSHPRTGGDEQYFGPGTRLTVT.

The CDR3 sequence is CSASGGVREKLFF. The DNA for the CDR3 is TGCAGCGCCTCAGGGGGAGTGAGGGAAAAACTGTTTTTT. This chain links TRBV29-1 with TRBJ1-4; 7 bases agree with TRBD1. Looked up from germline, CDR1 is SQVTM and CDR2 is ANQGSEA. Germline trimming cut 7 bases from V and 8 bases from J; bases unmatched to any gene: 10. The CDR3 runs 13 residues.

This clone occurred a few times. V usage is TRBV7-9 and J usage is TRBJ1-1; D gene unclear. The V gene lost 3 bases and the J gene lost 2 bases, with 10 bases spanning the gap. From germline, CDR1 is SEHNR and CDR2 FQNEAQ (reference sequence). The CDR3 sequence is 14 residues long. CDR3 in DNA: TGTGCCAGCAGCTTCTACAGCACCAACACTGAAGCTTTCTTT. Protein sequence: CASSFYSTNTEAFF.

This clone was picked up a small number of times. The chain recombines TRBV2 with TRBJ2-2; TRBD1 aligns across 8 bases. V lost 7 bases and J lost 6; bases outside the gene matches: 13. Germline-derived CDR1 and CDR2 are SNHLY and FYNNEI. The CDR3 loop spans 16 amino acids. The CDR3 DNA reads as TGTGCCAGCACGGGACAGGCGATGAAGATAGCCGGGGAGCTGTTTTTT. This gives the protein CASTGQAMKIAGELFF.

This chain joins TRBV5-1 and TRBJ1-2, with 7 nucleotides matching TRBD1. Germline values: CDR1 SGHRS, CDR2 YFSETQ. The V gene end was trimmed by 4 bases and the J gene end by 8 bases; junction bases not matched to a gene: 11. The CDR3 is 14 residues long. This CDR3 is CASSPGTDRKGYTF. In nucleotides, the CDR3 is TGCGCCAGCAGCCCCGGGACAGATCGTAAGGGCTACACCTTC. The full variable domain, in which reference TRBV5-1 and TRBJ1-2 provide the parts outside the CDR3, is KAGVTQTPRYLIKTRGQQVTLSCSPISGHRSVSWYQQTPGQGLQFLFEYFSETQRNKGNFPGRFSGRQFSNSRSEMNVSTLELGDSALYLCASSPGTDRKGYTFGSGTRLTVV.

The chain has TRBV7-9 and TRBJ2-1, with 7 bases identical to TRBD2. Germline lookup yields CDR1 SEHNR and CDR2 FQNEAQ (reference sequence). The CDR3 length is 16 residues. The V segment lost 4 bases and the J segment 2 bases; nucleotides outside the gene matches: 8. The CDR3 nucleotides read TGTGCCAGCAGCTCCTTAACTAGCGCGACCTACAATGAGCAGTTCTTC. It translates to CASSSLTSATYNEQFF. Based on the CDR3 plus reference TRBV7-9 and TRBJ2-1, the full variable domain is DTGVSQNPRHKITKRGQNVTFRCDPISEHNRLYWYRQTLGQGPEFLTYFQNEAQLEKSRLLSDRFSAERPKGSFSTLEIQRTEQGDSAMYLCASSSLTSATYNEQFFGPGTRLTVL.

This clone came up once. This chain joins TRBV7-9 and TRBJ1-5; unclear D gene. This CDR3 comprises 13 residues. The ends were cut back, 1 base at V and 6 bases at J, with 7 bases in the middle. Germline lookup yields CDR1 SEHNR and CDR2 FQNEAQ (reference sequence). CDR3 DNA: TGTGCCAGCAGCTTAGAAGTGGGTCAGCCCCAGCATTTT. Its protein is CASSLEVGQPQHF.

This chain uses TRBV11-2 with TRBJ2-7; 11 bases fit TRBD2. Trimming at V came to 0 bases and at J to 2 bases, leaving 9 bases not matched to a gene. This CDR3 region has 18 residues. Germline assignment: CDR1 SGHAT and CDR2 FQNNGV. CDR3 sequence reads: CASSLEASGRPPPYEQYF. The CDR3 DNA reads TGTGCCAGCAGCTTAGAGGCTAGCGGGAGGCCCCCTCCCTACGAGCAGTACTTC.

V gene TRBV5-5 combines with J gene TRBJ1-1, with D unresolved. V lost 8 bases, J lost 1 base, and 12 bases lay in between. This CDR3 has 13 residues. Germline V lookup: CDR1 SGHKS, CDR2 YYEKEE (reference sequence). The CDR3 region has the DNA TGTGCCAGTCTCCGGGGTCCGAACACTGAAGCTTTCTTT. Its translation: CASLRGPNTEAFF. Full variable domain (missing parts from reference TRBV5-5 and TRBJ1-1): DAGVTQSPTHLIKTRGQQVTLRCSPISGHKSVSWYQQVLGQGPQFIFQYYEKEERGRGNFPDRFSARQFPNYSSELNVNALLLGDSALYLCASLRGPNTEAFFGQGTRLTVV.

The CDR3 DNA is TGTGCCAGCAGCCCCAGAGACAGGCGTCCCTCCTACGAGCAGTACTTC. Translating gives CASSPRDRRPSYEQYF. The chain couples TRBV9 to TRBJ2-7; weak D call: TRBD1 (6 bases). This CDR3 comprises 16 residues. The germline V gene has CDR1 SGDLS and CDR2 YYNGEE. The ends were cut back, 4 bases at V and 0 bases at J, with 17 bases in the middle.

The CDR3 sequence: CASSLRTGGAWTSENNEQFF. CDR3 DNA sequence: TGTGCCAGCAGTTTAAGGACAGGGGGCGCGTGGACTAGCGAAAACAATGAGCAGTTCTTC. The chain uses TRBV27 and TRBJ2-1; 11 bases map to TRBD1. The CDR3 runs 20 residues. V lost 2 bases to trimming and J lost 5 bases; unmatched junction nucleotides: 17. Germline CDR1 and CDR2: MNHEY and SMNVEV (reference sequence).

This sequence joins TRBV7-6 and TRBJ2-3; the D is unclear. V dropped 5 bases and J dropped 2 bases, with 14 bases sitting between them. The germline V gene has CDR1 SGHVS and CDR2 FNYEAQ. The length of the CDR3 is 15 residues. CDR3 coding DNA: TGTGCCAGCAGCCCCCGGACCAAAAACACAGATACGCAGTATTTT. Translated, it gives CASSPRTKNTDTQYF.

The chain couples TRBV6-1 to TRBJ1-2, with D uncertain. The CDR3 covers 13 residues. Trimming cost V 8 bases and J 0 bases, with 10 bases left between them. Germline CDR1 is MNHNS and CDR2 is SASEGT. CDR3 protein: CASQRAANYGYTF. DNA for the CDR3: TGTGCCAGCCAACGGGCAGCTAACTATGGCTACACCTTC.

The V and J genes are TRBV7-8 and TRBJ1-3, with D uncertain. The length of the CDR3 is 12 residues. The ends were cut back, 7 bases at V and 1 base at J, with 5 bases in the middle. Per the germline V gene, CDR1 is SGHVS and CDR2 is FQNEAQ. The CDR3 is CASTISGNTIYF. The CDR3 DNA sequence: TGTGCCAGCACGATTTCTGGAAACACCATATATTTT.

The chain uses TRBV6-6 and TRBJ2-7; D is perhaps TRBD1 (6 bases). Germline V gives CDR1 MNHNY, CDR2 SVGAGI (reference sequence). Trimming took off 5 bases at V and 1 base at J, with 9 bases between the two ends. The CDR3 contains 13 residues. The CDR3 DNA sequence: TGTGCCAGCAGTCCAGGACAGTCCTACGAGCAGTACTTC. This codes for CASSPGQSYEQYF.